The rows below give T cell receptor beta chains drawn from one sample of a study of response to subunit inactivated influenza vaccine. TCRdb passed the RT-PCR reads through MiXCR, listing each CDR3 protein once. The table has hundreds of thousands of distinct CDR3 sequences, under 20% seen once. Sequenced material: PBMCs from blood, taken around 5 days after vaccination. These receptor sequences come from a man aged 45-65 years who received an inactivated influenza vaccine. CDR3s include the opening cysteine and the closing phenylalanine or tryptophan. D genes are given only for firm matches. The size field is filled for only some rows; it gives once, few, many or a size class.

J | size | V | D | DNA | CDR3
TRBJ1-4 | few | TRBV28 | TRBD1 | TGTGCCAGCAGTTCGGGACAGGGGGGTTCAACTAATGAAAAACTGTTTTTT | CASSSGQGGSTNEKLFF
TRBJ2-1 | many | TRBV7-2 | NA | TGTGCCAGCAGCTTTCGGGGATCACAGTACAATGAGCAGTTCTTC | CASSFRGSQYNEQFF
TRBJ2-7 | many | TRBV6-1 | NA | TGTGCCAGCAGGCCGACAGGCCGCTCCTACGAGCAGTACTTC | CASRPTGRSYEQYF
TRBJ1-4 | NA | TRBV5-8 | TRBD1 | TGTGCCAGCAGCTGGGGACAGCCTAGTAATGAAAAACTGTTTTTT | CASSWGQPSNEKLFF
TRBJ2-4 | few | TRBV7-8 | NA | TGTGCCAGCAGCTTACCGGACAGAAAAAACATTCAGTACTTC | CASSLPDRKNIQYF
TRBJ2-1 | many | TRBV29-1 | TRBD2 | TGCAGCGTACTAGCGGCCTCCTACAATGAGCAGTTCTTC | CSVLAASYNEQFF
TRBJ2-7 | NA | TRBV18 | TRBD1 | TGTGCCAGCTCTCCCGCAGGGGGCCACGAGCAGTACTTC | CASSPAGGHEQYF
TRBJ2-7 | NA | TRBV2 | NA | TGTGCCAGCAACACGGTCGGGAGTTACGAGCAGTACTTC | CASNTVGSYEQYF
TRBJ1-2 | NA | TRBV4-1 | NA | TGCGCCAGCAGCCAATCGGATAACTATGGCTACACCTTC | CASSQSDNYGYTF
TRBJ2-1 | NA | TRBV10-2 | TRBD2 | TGCGCCAGCCCTTGTGTTGTAGCGGGGGGTTTTAGCTCCTACAATGAGCAGTTCTTC | CASPCVVAGGFSSYNEQFF
TRBJ2-5 | many | TRBV28 | NA | TGTGCCAGCAGTTTTGTAGGGCAACAAGAGACCCAGTACTTC | CASSFVGQQETQYF
TRBJ1-2 | few | TRBV12-3/TRBV12-4 | NA | TGTGCCAGCAGTTGGACCGCCGGGGGCTACACCTTC | CASSWTAGGYTF
TRBJ2-2 | once | TRBV10-3 | TRBD1 | TGTGCCATCAGGGGGGACAGGGAAGTTACCGGGGAGCTGTTTTTT | CAIRGDREVTGELFF
TRBJ2-5 | NA | TRBV11-2 | TRBD2 | TGTGCCAGCAGCTTAGAGGGGACTAGCAGCTCAGAGTACTTC | CASSLEGTSSSEYF
TRBJ2-7 | many | TRBV7-2 | TRBD1 | TGTGCCAGCAGCCCCCTGGGACAGGTAAAGCAGTACTTC | CASSPLGQVKQYF
TRBJ2-1 | NA | TRBV24-1 | NA | TGTGCCACCAGTGATTTCGACACCCTCAAGTTCGATGAGCAGTTCTTC | CATSDFDTLKFDEQFF
TRBJ2-2 | few | TRBV27 | TRBD1 | TGTGCCAGCACCACTTTCCAGGGGGCCGGGGAGCTGTTTTTT | CASTTFQGAGELFF
TRBJ2-2 | many | TRBV20-1 | TRBD2 | TGCAGTGCTGGGACCCCTGGGGGGGGTGGCGGGGAGCTGTTTTTT | CSAGTPGGGGGELFF
TRBJ2-4 | few | TRBV11-2 | TRBD2 | TGTGCCAGCAGCTTAGATGGGTTGACTAGCGGGAGGTCGGCCAAAAACATTCAGTACTTC | CASSLDGLTSGRSAKNIQYF
TRBJ2-2 | NA | TRBV6-5 | NA | TGTGCCAGCAGTTACTGGCGAGCGAACACCGGGGAGCTGTTTTTT | CASSYWRANTGELFF
TRBJ2-1 | NA | TRBV23-1 | NA | TGCGCCAGCAGTCAATCAGTTGGACGGCCTCGGGACAATGAGCAGTTCTTC | CASSQSVGRPRDNEQFF
TRBJ2-2 | NA | TRBV12-3/TRBV12-4 | TRBD2 | TGTGCCAGCAGTAGGGGGACTAGCGAGACCACCGGGGAGCTGTTTTTT | CASSRGTSETTGELFF
TRBJ2-1 | few | TRBV20-1 | TRBD2 | TGCAGTGCCGCAGGACTAGCGGGAACCTACAATGAGCAGTTCTTC | CSAAGLAGTYNEQFF
TRBJ2-1 | NA | TRBV5-1 | NA | TGCGCCAGCAGCTTGAGCTTCGGACACCGCTACAATGAGCAGTTCTTC | CASSLSFGHRYNEQFF
TRBJ2-7 | NA | TRBV7-8 | NA | TGTGCCAGCAGCTTAGTAAGCAGGGCTGTTGCCGAGCAGTACTTC | CASSLVSRAVAEQYF
TRBJ1-2 | NA | TRBV18 | TRBD1 | TGTGCCAGCTCACCACCGGTTCAGGGGGGGGCTGAAGACTATGGCTACACCTTC | CASSPPVQGGAEDYGYTF
TRBJ2-1 | NA | TRBV6-2/TRBV6-3 | TRBD1 | TGTGCCAGCAGTCCCCCCCCGGGACAGCTTACGTACAATGAGCAGTTCTTC | CASSPPPGQLTYNEQFF
TRBJ2-7 | many | TRBV5-1 | NA | TGCGCCAGCAGCTTCGGGGTTACCTACGAGCAGTACTTC | CASSFGVTYEQYF
TRBJ2-5 | few | TRBV29-1 | NA | TGCAGCGCCCTCTACCAAGAGACCCAGTACTTC | CSALYQETQYF
TRBJ2-1 | few | TRBV4-3 | NA | TGCGCCAGCAGCCAAGACAGTCAATCTACGTTCTTC | CASSQDSQSTFF
TRBJ2-7 | few | TRBV10-3 | NA | TGTGCCATTAGGGACGGCTTGACCTCCTACGAGCAGTACTTC | CAIRDGLTSYEQYF
TRBJ2-1 | NA | TRBV2 | NA | TGTGCCAGCACCACCGGCTTTGACCATGAGCAGTTCTTC | CASTTGFDHEQFF
TRBJ2-1 | few | TRBV11-2 | TRBD2 | TGTGCCAGCAGCTTAGGGGGACTAGCTTCCAATGAGCAGTTCTTC | CASSLGGLASNEQFF
TRBJ2-1 | few | TRBV20-1 | TRBD2 | TGCAGTGCCAAAATCGGGACTATCCACTACAATGAGCAGTTCTTC | CSAKIGTIHYNEQFF
TRBJ2-1 | few | TRBV18 | TRBD1 | TGTGCCAGCTCACCACTCGGGACAGGCTCCTACAATGAGCAGTTCTTC | CASSPLGTGSYNEQFF
TRBJ2-7 | few | TRBV10-3 | TRBD2 | TGTGCCATCAGCGAGTCGGGACTAGCGGGACGTTCGCACGAGCAGTACTTC | CAISESGLAGRSHEQYF
TRBJ2-1 | NA | TRBV4-2 | TRBD2 | TGTGCCAGCAGCCACTCGACTAGCGGGGGCTCCGGTGAGCAGTTCTTC | CASSHSTSGGSGEQFF
TRBJ2-3 | few | TRBV24-1 | TRBD2 | TGTGCCACCAGTGATAGGGGACTAGCGGGAGAGGGTGGCACAGATACGCAGTATTTT | CATSDRGLAGEGGTDTQYF
TRBJ1-1 | few | TRBV28 | NA | TGTGCCAGCAGAGAGGTCCCTACGAACACTGAAGCTTTCTTT | CASREVPTNTEAFF
TRBJ2-1 | NA | TRBV7-9 | TRBD2 | TGTGCCAGCAGCCCTAGTGGGTCAGCGGGGGGGAGCCATGAGCAGTTCTTC | CASSPSGSAGGSHEQFF
TRBJ1-1 | few | TRBV28 | TRBD1 | TGTGCCAGCAGTCTCACGCAGGGGGCTGGGGACACTGAAGCTTTCTTT | CASSLTQGAGDTEAFF